The 21 T cell receptor beta chains presented below share a single source sample, sequenced in a study of radiotherapy plus CTLA-4 blockade in lung cancer. Clones were sequenced by immunoSEQ multiplex PCR, and TCRdb holds only the in-frame ones, with some missing. The sample records some 46,000 clones, more than 70% being singletons. The specimen was peripheral blood, collected from a patient treated with radiotherapy plus ipilimumab. These receptors all stem from a human donor with non-small cell lung cancer whose response to radiotherapy plus ipilimumab could not be evaluated.

This clone was picked up a small number of times. The V gene is TRBV14, the J gene TRBJ1-3, with 8 bases fitting TRBD1. This CDR3 has 17 residues. Germline lookup yields CDR1 SGHDN and CDR2 FVKESK. V lost 4 bases to trimming and J lost 0 bases; unmatched junction nucleotides: 8. The CDR3 region has the DNA TGTGCCAGCAGCCGAGTGGGACAGGAGAGCTCTGGAAACACCATATATTTT. It codes for CASSRVGQESSGNTIYF.

This sequence joins TRBV4-2 and TRBJ2-5; the D gene is possibly TRBD2 (6 bases). The CDR3 length is 13 residues. The V gene's germline CDR1 is LGHNA and CDR2 YNFKEQ. Trimming took 8 bases from V and 2 from J, leaving 12 bases between them. The CDR3 protein is CASPSSEQETQYF. The CDR3 bases are TGTGCCAGCCCGTCTAGCGAGCAAGAGACCCAGTACTTC.

The chain is built from TRBV15 and TRBJ2-5, with TRBD2 identical over 10 bases. With the DNA end fitting TRBJ2-7 better, the J assignment may be wrong. This CDR3 spans 19 amino acids. Germline V gene data show CDR1 as LNHNV and CDR2 as YYDKDF (reference sequence). The CDR3 DNA follows: TGTGCCACCAGCAGAGATCGTAGTAGCGGGAGGTGGGGAACCTACGAGCAGTACTTC. Translating gives CATSRDRSSGRWGTYEQYF.

The genes are TRBV11-2 and TRBJ2-3; D gene unclear. The V end lost 5 bases, the J end lost 0 bases, and 6 bases lay between the germline ends. Germline CDR1 and CDR2: SGHAT and FQNNGV. The CDR3 is made up of 13 amino acids. The CDR3 DNA reads TGTGCCAGCAGCCCCCCTAGCACAGATACGCAGTATTTT. This codes for CASSPPSTDTQYF. The variable domain in full, with the rest retrieved from reference TRBV11-2 and TRBJ2-3, is EAGVAQSPRYKIIEKRQSVAFWCNPISGHATLYWYQQILGQGPKLLIQFQNNGVVDDSQLPKDRFSAERLKGVDSTLKIQPAKLEDSAVYLCASSPPSTDTQYFGPGTRLTVL.

This clone occurred a few times. The rearrangement links TRBV28 to TRBJ1-1; D unresolved. The V gene lost 6 bases and the J gene lost 5 bases, with 13 bases spanning the gap. Germline V CDR1 and CDR2: MDHEN, SYDVKM. This CDR3 spans 13 amino acids. CDR3 loop: CASRPSRGTEAFF. CDR3 nucleotide sequence: TGTGCCAGCAGACCAAGTCGGGGAACTGAAGCTTTCTTT.

This chain connects TRBV5-4 to TRBJ2-7; possibly TRBD1 for D (6 bases). Trimming removed 3 bases from V and 0 bases from J, with 13 bases in between. Germline V CDR1 and CDR2: SGHNT, YYREEE (reference sequence). CDR3 size: 15 residues. CDR3 nucleotide sequence: TGTGCCAGCAGCTCAACGACAGGCCTCTCCTACGAGCAGTACTTC. It translates to CASSSTTGLSYEQYF.

The chain carries TRBV19 and TRBJ2-1, with 10 bases matching TRBD2. CDR1 and CDR2 from the germline V gene are LNHDA and SQIVND (reference sequence). J gave up 9 bases and V 7 bases, and 12 bases lay outside the gene matches. This CDR3 has 15 amino acids. In nucleotides, the CDR3 is TGTGCCAGTAAAGGGAGCGGGAGGGTAGGGGTTGAGCAGTTCTTC. Its translation is CASKGSGRVGVEQFF.

The chain recombines TRBV30 with TRBJ2-5, with TRBD2 matching 7 bases. Germline trimming cut 4 bases from V and 5 bases from J; bases unmatched to any gene: 10. The CDR3 runs 14 residues. Looked up from germline, CDR1 is GTSNPN and CDR2 is SVGIG (reference sequence). Here the CDR3 reads CAWTLGLVRETQYF. The CDR3, as DNA: TGTGCCTGGACCCTAGGACTAGTCCGGGAGACCCAGTACTTC.

This clone was detected only a few times. The CDR3 protein is CASSLASGIETQYF. The CDR3 nucleotides read TGTGCCAGCAGCTTGGCTAGCGGGATTGAGACCCAGTACTTC. This chain links TRBV7-2 with TRBJ2-5, with 9 bases matching TRBD2. Germline loops: CDR1 SGHTA, CDR2 FQGNSA. The CDR3 is 14 residues long. V dropped 3 bases and J dropped 5; count of bases not matched to a gene: 4.

This clone has just one count. The chain joins TRBV5-6 to TRBJ2-3; D unclear. V shed 3 bases and J shed 5 bases, with 19 bases lying between them. Germline CDR1 reads SGHDT; CDR2 reads YYEEEE. The CDR3 runs 16 residues. CDR3 region: CASSSPSQIVGDTQYF. The DNA for the CDR3 is TGTGCCAGCAGCTCCCCCTCCCAGATTGTTGGAGATACGCAGTATTTT. Full variable domain (remainder filled in from reference TRBV5-6 and TRBJ2-3): DAGVTQSPTHLIKTRGQQVTLRCSPKSGHDTVSWYQQALGQGPQFIFQYYEEEERQRGNFPDRFSGHQFPNYSSELNVNALLLGDSALYLCASSSPSQIVGDTQYFGPGTRLTVL.

The rearrangement uses TRBV7-9 and TRBJ2-5; D is uncertain. This CDR3 has 14 residues. Germline V lookup: CDR1 SEHNR, CDR2 FQNEAQ (reference sequence). V was trimmed by 1 base and J by 2 bases, leaving 8 bases between them. CDR3 nucleotide sequence: TGTGCCAGCAGCTTAGGTGGCAGACAAGAGACCCAGTACTTC. Translated, it gives CASSLGGRQETQYF. Full variable domain (missing parts from reference TRBV7-9 and TRBJ2-5): DTGVSQNPRHKITKRGQNVTFRCDPISEHNRLYWYRQTLGQGPEFLTYFQNEAQLEKSRLLSDRFSAERPKGSFSTLEIQRTEQGDSAMYLCASSLGGRQETQYFGPGTRLLVL.

The V and J genes are TRBV6-6 and TRBJ1-5; TRBD1 agrees at 10 bases. The V gene end was trimmed by 6 bases and the J gene end by 4 bases; junction bases not matched to a gene: 6. The CDR3 runs 15 residues. Germline loops: CDR1 MNHNY, CDR2 SVGAGI (reference sequence). CDR3 sequence reads: CASSGDRGNNQPQHF. The CDR3 DNA is TGTGCCAGCAGCGGGGACAGGGGCAATAATCAGCCCCAGCATTTT.

This chain joins TRBV28 and TRBJ1-5, with D uncertain. Per germline, CDR1 MDHEN and CDR2 SYDVKM. Trimming left V 1 base short and J 6 bases short, with 7 bases between. This CDR3 spans 13 amino acids. In DNA, the CDR3 is TGTGCCAGCAGTTTATACTCCGGTCAGCCCCAGCATTTT. Translation: CASSLYSGQPQHF.

This clone is a singleton in its sample. The chain has TRBV7-2 and TRBJ2-2, with 7 bases aligning to TRBD2. Germline lookup yields CDR1 SGHTA and CDR2 FQGNSA. This CDR3 has 14 amino acids. J lost 7 bases, V lost 2 bases, and 4 bases had no gene match. CDR3 DNA sequence: TGTGCCAGCAGCTTATACGGGAGGAGCGGGGAGCTGTTTTTT. As protein: CASSLYGRSGELFF.

The gene calls are TRBV7-8 and TRBJ2-1; TRBD1 matches at 9 bases. CDR1 and CDR2 from the germline V gene are SGHVS and FQNEAQ. This CDR3 has 14 residues. V lost 7 bases and J lost 2; bases outside the gene matches: 3. The CDR3: CASTWTGAYNEQFF. DNA for the CDR3: TGTGCCAGCACTTGGACAGGGGCCTACAATGAGCAGTTCTTC.

This clone was counted a few times. This chain connects TRBV14 to TRBJ2-1; 8 bases agree with TRBD2. This CDR3 has 17 amino acids. Looked up from germline, CDR1 is SGHDN and CDR2 is FVKESK. V trimming: 2 bases; J trimming: 7 bases; junction bases outside the gene matches: 13. Written as DNA, the CDR3 is TGTGCCAGCAGCCAACCCATTAGCAGCGGGAGACTTAATGAGCAGTTCTTC. Residues: CASSQPISSGRLNEQFF.

The genes are TRBV6-4 and TRBJ2-2; TRBD2 aligns across 10 bases. The CDR3 covers 16 residues. Germline V gene data show CDR1 as MRHNA and CDR2 as SNTAGT. V shed 5 bases and J 0 bases; nucleotides not matched to a gene: 3. As DNA, the CDR3 is TGTGCCAGCAGTTCTAGCGGGGGAGCGAACACCGGGGAGCTGTTTTTT. Protein product: CASSSSGGANTGELFF.

The count of this clone is one. The J gene is TRBJ1-1, the V gene TRBV29-1; 8 positions agree with TRBD1. Germline loops: CDR1 SQVTM, CDR2 ANQGSEA. The CDR3 is 13 amino acids. V dropped 7 bases and J dropped 5; count of bases not matched to a gene: 9. This CDR3 reads CSAVGQGWTEAFF. The CDR3 DNA reads as TGCAGCGCGGTAGGACAGGGATGGACTGAAGCTTTCTTT.

The V gene is TRBV7-8, the J gene TRBJ2-5; maybe TRBD2 (5 bases). The closer fit of TRBJ2-7 to the DNA end suggests the J call may be wrong. This CDR3 region has 13 residues. Germline V CDR1 and CDR2: SGHVS, FQNEAQ. The CDR3 sequence: CASSSGEYYEQYF. The CDR3 nucleotides read TGTGCCAGCAGCTCCGGGGAATACTACGAGCAGTACTTC.

The rearrangement links TRBV5-6 to TRBJ2-1; unclear D gene. The CDR3 has 12 amino acids. The germline V gene has CDR1 SGHDT and CDR2 YYEEEE. Trimming removed 1 base at V and 7 bases at J, with 6 bases between. CDR3 residues: CASSLTRNEQFF. The CDR3 region has the DNA TGTGCCAGCAGCTTGACGCGAAATGAGCAGTTCTTC.

V gene TRBV7-3 combines with J gene TRBJ2-3; unclear D gene. Trimming took 5 bases from V and 4 from J, leaving 16 bases between them. The CDR3 spans 15 residues. Germline CDR1 reads SGHTA; CDR2 reads FQGTGA. The CDR3 nucleotides are TGTGCCAGCAGCCCCCGCGGCGAAACCCCAGATACGCAGTATTTT. It encodes CASSPRGETPDTQYF.